Below are 14 T cell receptor beta chains sequenced from a single sample in a study of shared clonotypes between healthy human individuals. Clones were read by immunoSEQ multiplex PCR, and TCRdb kept only the in-frame ones, dropping some. Of around 510,000 clones in the sample, more than 95% were seen once. Source material: naive CD4+ T cells sorted from blood. The subset: CD45RA+ positively selected. The receptors come from a woman younger than 45 in good health.

V gene TRBV19 combines with J gene TRBJ2-1; maybe TRBD1 (5 bases). The V gene lost 4 bases and the J gene lost 0 bases, with 16 bases spanning the gap. CDR3 length: 17 residues. Germline lookup yields CDR1 LNHDA and CDR2 SQIVND (reference sequence). The CDR3 nucleotides read TGTGCCAGTAGTACCCACCGACAGCCCACCTCCTACAATGAGCAGTTCTTC. This sequence encodes CASSTHRQPTSYNEQFF.

Here the CDR3 reads CAWSSDVQLNVEYF. In DNA form, the CDR3 reads TGTGCCTGGAGCTCGGATGTGCAGCTTAACGTGGAGTACTTC. This chain joins TRBV30 and TRBJ2-7, with D hard to call. The CDR3 covers 14 residues. Trimming took 3 bases from V and 11 from J, leaving 23 bases between them. The germline V gene encodes CDR1 GTSNPN and CDR2 SVGIG (reference sequence).

This chain connects TRBV6-5 to TRBJ1-6; 9 bases align to TRBD1. CDR3 length equals 14 residues. Germline lookup yields CDR1 MNHEY and CDR2 SVGAGI. V lost 2 bases to trimming and J lost 10 bases; unmatched junction nucleotides: 3. For the CDR3, the DNA is TGTGCCAGCAGTTACGAGGACAGGGGCTCACCCCTCCACTTT. Amino acids: CASSYEDRGSPLHF.

This chain connects TRBV11-2 to TRBJ2-2; D not resolved. This CDR3 has 16 amino acids. Trimming removed 6 bases at V and 2 bases at J, with 16 bases between. CDR1 SGHAT and CDR2 FQNNGV come from the germline V gene. The CDR3 DNA follows: TGTGCCAGCAGTCCCGCAGGCGCTCTCAACACCGGGGAGCTGTTTTTT. Amino acids: CASSPAGALNTGELFF.

The chain uses TRBV6-5 and TRBJ2-7; 7 positions agree with TRBD1. Losses at the gene ends were 6 bases for V and 11 bases for J; bases not matched to a gene: 10. The V gene's germline CDR1 is MNHEY and CDR2 SVGAGI. The CDR3 runs 12 residues. This chain's CDR3 is CASSHMDRLKYF. In nucleotides, the CDR3 is TGTGCCAGCAGCCATATGGACAGGCTGAAGTACTTC.

The V gene is TRBV5-1, the J gene TRBJ2-2; tentatively, D is TRBD1 or TRBD2 (6 bases each). Deletions cut 2 bases from V and 4 bases from J, with 12 bases between. The CDR3 spans 15 residues. The germline CDR1 and CDR2 sequences are SGHRS and YFSETQ. CDR3 region: CASSFGGRGTGELFF. In DNA form, the CDR3 reads TGCGCCAGCAGCTTCGGGGGCCGCGGCACCGGGGAGCTGTTTTTT.

This clone appeared once. This sequence joins TRBV6-1 and TRBJ2-2; 8 bases match TRBD1. CDR1 and CDR2 (germline): MNHNS, SASEGT. Trimming cost V 6 bases and J 5 bases; bases outside gene matches: 8. The CDR3 is made up of 15 amino acids. The CDR3 nucleotides read TGTGCCAGCAGAAAATTACAGGGGGTGACCGGGGAGCTGTTTTTT. Protein sequence: CASRKLQGVTGELFF.

The rearrangement links TRBV2 to TRBJ2-7, with D perhaps matching TRBD1 or TRBD2 (6 bases each). V gave up 6 bases and J gave up 1 base, with 13 bases separating them. The CDR3 covers 14 residues. Germline CDR1 reads SNHLY; CDR2 reads FYNNEI. The CDR3 reads CASRLGGGSYEQYF. The CDR3 DNA reads TGTGCCAGCAGATTAGGAGGGGGGTCCTACGAGCAGTACTTC. The complete variable domain, with remaining parts taken from reference TRBV2 and TRBJ2-7, reads EPEVTQTPSHQVTQMGQEVILRCVPISNHLYFYWYRQILGQKVEFLVSFYNNEISEKSEIFDDQFSVERPDGSNFTLKIRSTKLEDSAMYFCASRLGGGSYEQYFGPGTRLTVT.

The chain joins TRBV27 to TRBJ2-7; no clear D. This CDR3 has 13 amino acids. In germline, CDR1 is MNHEY, CDR2 SMNVEV (reference sequence). The V gene lost 2 bases and the J gene lost 0 bases, with 5 bases spanning the gap. The CDR3 reads CASSLAPSYEQYF. The CDR3, as DNA: TGTGCCAGCAGTTTAGCCCCCTCCTACGAGCAGTACTTC.

The gene calls are TRBV30 and TRBJ1-4; D may be TRBD1 (6 bases). The germline V and J ends were trimmed by 1 base and 6 bases, with 9 bases remaining between them. Germline loops: CDR1 GTSNPN, CDR2 SVGIG (reference sequence). This CDR3 is built from 13 residues. The DNA for the CDR3 is TGTGCCTGGAGTGCCGGGACATATGAAAAACTGTTTTTT. Residues: CAWSAGTYEKLFF. Using reference TRBV30 and TRBJ1-4 for the parts outside the CDR3, the full variable domain is SQTIHQWPATLVQPVGSPLSLECTVEGTSNPNLYWYRQAAGRGLQLLFYSVGIGQISSEVPQNLSASRPQDRQFILSSKKLLLSDSGFYLCAWSAGTYEKLFFGSGTQLSVL.

The V gene is TRBV11-2, the J gene TRBJ2-7, with D perhaps matching TRBD1 (6 bases). Trimming took off 5 bases at V and 5 bases at J, with 16 bases between the two ends. Per the germline V gene, CDR1 is SGHAT and CDR2 is FQNNGV. This CDR3 contains 14 residues. The CDR3 DNA is TGTGCCAGCAGCACCGCTGGTGGGGGCCACGAGCAGTACTTC. Translated, it gives CASSTAGGGHEQYF.

This sequence joins TRBV5-1 and TRBJ1-5, with D possibly being TRBD1 (6 bases). In germline, CDR1 is SGHRS, CDR2 YFSETQ. The ends were cut back, 4 bases at V and 4 bases at J, with 15 bases in the middle. CDR3 size: 15 residues. The chain's CDR3 is CASSPGTPHNQPQHF. The CDR3 DNA follows: TGCGCCAGCAGCCCCGGGACACCACATAATCAGCCCCAGCATTTT.

The chain employs TRBV5-4 and TRBJ2-5; perhaps D is TRBD1 or TRBD2 (5 bases each). This CDR3 is 18 amino acids long. V gave up 2 bases and J gave up 4 bases, with 24 bases separating them. Germline lookup yields CDR1 SGHNT and CDR2 YYREEE (reference sequence). CDR3 loop: CASSFLGVGRPKGETQYF. Written as DNA, the CDR3 is TGTGCCAGCAGCTTCCTCGGGGTGGGGCGCCCCAAGGGAGAGACCCAGTACTTC.

CDR3 nucleotide sequence: TGTGCCAGCAGTTTAAGGGCTGGAGGCACTGAAGCTTTCTTT. It specifies CASSLRAGGTEAFF. The chain is built from TRBV28 and TRBJ1-1; D gene ambiguous. The V gene's germline CDR1 is MDHEN and CDR2 SYDVKM. CDR3 length: 14 amino acids. Trimming took off 2 bases at V and 4 bases at J, with 11 bases between the two ends.